These 7 T cell receptor beta chains were all obtained from the same sample, sequenced in a study of relationships among human T cell subsets. Anti-CD25 beads selected CD4+CD25+ regulatory T cells from positively selected CD4+ cells. TCR alpha and beta CDR3s were amplified from mRNA by semiquantitative ARM-PCR. Tagged nested gene-specific primers were used first, then communal superprimers amplified exponentially. One entry per CDR3 protein results from TCRdb running MiXCR on the multiplex PCR reads. The sample records approximately 13,000 distinct CDR3 sequences, 50% to 75% being singletons. The specimen sequenced was Tregs sorted from blood. Receptor source: a man aged 40-49 years in good health.

The chain recombines TRBV28 with TRBJ2-7, with TRBD1 matching 8 bases. CDR1 and CDR2 (germline): MDHEN, SYDVKM. The CDR3 contains 12 residues. Germline trimming cut 4 bases from V and 5 bases from J; bases unmatched to any gene: 1. CDR3 in DNA: TGTGCCAGCAGTTCAGGGGGCCACGAGCAGTACTTC. It specifies CASSSGGHEQYF. Combining the CDR3 with reference TRBV28 and TRBJ2-7 gives the whole variable domain DVKVTQSSRYLVKRTGEKVFLECVQDMDHENMFWYRQDPGLGLRLIYFSYDVKMKEKGDIPEGYSVSREKKERFSLILESASTNQTSMYLCASSSGGHEQYFGPGTRLTVT.

This clonotype was recorded only once. The V and J genes are TRBV3-1 and TRBJ2-1; D remains ambiguous. Germline CDR1 LGHDT, CDR2 YNNKEL (reference sequence). Trimming cost V 1 base and J 0 bases, with 10 bases left between them. This CDR3 is 16 amino acids long. The CDR3 DNA reads as TGTGCCAGCAGCCAAGGATTCAGGCTCTCCTACAATGAGCAGTTCTTC. Translation gives CASSQGFRLSYNEQFF.

The genes are TRBV27 and TRBJ2-7; perhaps TRBD2 as D (5 bases). This CDR3 comprises 12 residues. Looked up from germline, CDR1 is MNHEY and CDR2 is SMNVEV (reference sequence). V was pared by 5 bases and J by 4 bases, with 9 bases between. CDR3 amino acids: CASSRLTYEQYF. CDR3 DNA: TGTGCCAGCAGTCGACTAACTTACGAGCAGTACTTC.

V gene TRBV27 combines with J gene TRBJ1-5; no clear D. CDR3 length equals 15 residues. Germline CDR1 reads MNHEY; CDR2 reads SMNVEV (reference sequence). V was shortened by 3 bases and J by 5 bases, with 14 bases between the two germline ends. CDR3 nucleotides: TGTGCCAGCAGTTTTGGGCCGGGCGGTCATCAGCCCCAGCATTTT. Its translation: CASSFGPGGHQPQHF.

The CDR3 here is CASSLGDLNQIGYTF. DNA for the CDR3: TGCGCCAGCAGCTTGGGGGACCTGAACCAAATCGGCTACACCTTC. V and J are TRBV5-1 and TRBJ1-2; a weak D match, TRBD1 (5 bases). Deletions cut 0 bases from V and 8 bases from J, with 17 bases between. Looked up from germline, CDR1 is SGHRS and CDR2 is YFSETQ. CDR3 length: 15 residues.

The V and J genes are TRBV5-1 and TRBJ2-6; D unresolved. The CDR3 consists of 17 residues. V was clipped by 0 bases and J by 0 bases, with 10 bases between them. Germline V lookup: CDR1 SGHRS, CDR2 YFSETQ. The CDR3 sequence is CASSLVRRDSGANVLTF. DNA for the CDR3: TGCGCCAGCAGCTTGGTCCGAAGGGACTCTGGGGCCAACGTCCTGACTTTC.

The chain uses TRBV10-3 and TRBJ2-3, with 16 bases identical to TRBD2. The length of the CDR3 is 18 residues. The J segment lost 2 bases and the V segment lost 4 bases, leaving 6 bases of the junction unmatched. The germline V gene has CDR1 ENHRY and CDR2 SYGVKD. The CDR3 region is CAISAGTSGRGSTDTQYF. CDR3 nucleotides: TGTGCCATCAGTGCCGGGACTAGCGGGAGGGGCTCCACAGATACGCAGTATTTT.